This TCR beta chain is from a study of T cell changes during pregnancy in multiple sclerosis. Measured with immunoSEQ multiplex PCR; TCRdb has only the in-frame clones, and not every one. The sample lists over 10,000 clones, roughly 90% occurring once. The CDR3 loop spans 17 amino acids. Germline CDR1 reads SGHDT; CDR2 reads YYEEEE. Losses at the gene ends were 3 bases for V and 0 bases for J; bases not matched to a gene: 8. This clone was counted once. The starting material was CD8+ T cells from peripheral blood mononuclear cells, obtained after pregnancy. This receptor was identified in a female donor in good health, enrolled as a control in a pregnancy study. The chain links TRBV5-6 to TRBJ2-3, with 9 bases fitting TRBD2. Here the CDR3 reads CASSSSLAGVSTDTQYF. CDR3 DNA: TGTGCCAGCAGCTCCTCCTTAGCGGGGGTGAGCACAGATACGCAGTATTTT.